This T cell receptor (beta chain) was sequenced for a study of blood T cell repertoires in COVID-19. Study-level information: Donors in the United States, Italy and Spain gave samples during acute or convalescent COVID-19.

Sequencing used immunoSEQ multiplex PCR; TCRdb keeps in-frame clones, though not all of them. There are 110,000 to 150,000 clones in the sample; approximately 78% occur only once, and less than 5% lies in the top ten. Germline CDR1 MDHEN, CDR2 SYDVKM. CDR3 size: 13 residues. Trimming pared 3 bases from V and 5 bases from J, leaving 8 bases between. A word on this clone: This CDR3 is also generated by other DNA sequences in the sample.

Sequencing was done on a sample of peripheral blood. This TCR derives from a woman aged 80 or older with acute or convalescent COVID-19. The chain joins TRBV28 to TRBJ1-5; D not certain. The CDR3 region is CASSLAGYQPQHF. The CDR3 region has the DNA TGTGCCAGCAGTTTGGCGGGGTATCAGCCCCAGCATTTT.